This T cell receptor beta chain appears in the sequencing data of a study of T cells after posttransplantation cyclophosphamide. The CDR3 loop spans 16 amino acids. Germline V gene data show CDR1 as SGHAT and CDR2 as FQNNGV. Losses at the gene ends were 6 bases for V and 0 bases for J; bases not matched to a gene: 6. Control samples came 1 year after myeloablative marrow transplants with methotrexate plus calcineurin inhibitor. Sequenced by immunoSEQ multiplex PCR; TCRdb stores in-frame clones only, minus some. Among around 15,000 clones, about 85% were seen once, and the ten largest hold about 26%. The receptor was derived from a female patient aged 18 to 35 who received an allogeneic stem cell transplant from an unrelated donor, was CMV-positive, and had acute and chronic GVHD. Some T cells could come from the graft donor. The sample here was PBMCs, taken after allogeneic stem cell transplant with calcineurin inhibitor and methotrexate. The V and J genes are TRBV11-2 and TRBJ2-1; 9 nucleotides match TRBD2. The CDR3: CASSNSGGSSYNEQFF. The CDR3 DNA reads TGTGCCAGCAGTAATAGCGGGGGAAGCTCCTACAATGAGCAGTTCTTC.